Following are 8 T cell receptor beta chains from one sample sequenced in a study of blood T cell repertoires in COVID-19. Generated by immunoSEQ multiplex PCR, the TCRdb table keeps only in-frame clones and is missing some. The table records under 250,000 clones, around 85% of them present only once. The sequenced sample was peripheral blood. Receptors were obtained from a woman at least 80 years old with acute or convalescent COVID-19.

The chain is built from TRBV28 and TRBJ1-5; D gene uncertain. CDR3 length: 16 residues. In germline, CDR1 is MDHEN, CDR2 SYDVKM. Deletions cut 5 bases from V and 4 bases from J, with 18 bases between. CDR3 residues: CASSRPGAPLNQPQHF. In nucleotides, the CDR3 is TGTGCCAGCAGTCGGCCGGGAGCCCCGCTTAATCAGCCCCAGCATTTT.

This clone was observed a few times. The chain carries TRBV6-5 and TRBJ1-2, with D perhaps matching TRBD1 (5 bases). The CDR3 consists of 14 residues. Germline CDR1 is MNHEY and CDR2 is SVGAGI. V was shortened by 5 bases and J by 5 bases, with 15 bases between the two germline ends. Here the CDR3 DNA reads TGTGCCAGCAGTCCGAGACAGACAAGATATGGCTACACCTTC. Translated: CASSPRQTRYGYTF.

A few counts support this clone. The chain recombines TRBV10-1 with TRBJ2-7, with 9 bases aligning to TRBD2. J gave up 0 bases and V 6 bases, and 9 bases lay outside the gene matches. Germline lookup yields CDR1 WNHNN and CDR2 SYGVQD (reference sequence). The CDR3 is made up of 16 amino acids. The CDR3 nucleotides read TGCGCCAGCAGCCAACGTAGCGGGGGAAGCTCCTACGAGCAGTACTTC. It yields the protein CASSQRSGGSSYEQYF.

The chain links TRBV7-2 to TRBJ1-4; a weak D match, TRBD1 (5 bases). Germline-derived CDR1 and CDR2 are SGHTA and FQGNSA. The V end was cut by 4 bases, the J end by 6 bases, with 12 bases between. The CDR3 is made up of 14 amino acids. In DNA, the CDR3 is TGTGCCAGCAGCTCCTCGTGGGGGGATGAAAAACTGTTTTTT. Translating gives CASSSSWGDEKLFF.

The rearrangement joins TRBV19 to TRBJ2-7, with TRBD1 matching over 11 bases. Germline assignment: CDR1 LNHDA and CDR2 SQIVND (reference sequence). With 5 bases clipped from V and 6 bases from J, the junction kept 3 bases outside the gene matches. The CDR3 sequence is 13 residues long. The CDR3 nucleotides are TGTGCCAGTAGTGGGACAGGGGGATCCGAGCAGTACTTC. Amino acid sequence: CASSGTGGSEQYF.

This chain connects TRBV5-4 to TRBJ1-2; D perhaps matches TRBD1 (6 bases). The CDR3 contains 17 residues. Germline CDR1 and CDR2: SGHNT and YYREEE (reference sequence). The V and J ends lost 1 base and 5 bases respectively, with 21 bases between them. The chain's CDR3 is CASSLSGVYTEIYGYTF. CDR3 in DNA: TGTGCCAGCAGCTTGTCAGGGGTGTATACGGAGATATATGGCTACACCTTC.

This chain connects TRBV27 to TRBJ1-6; TRBD1 agrees at 7 bases. Germline lookup yields CDR1 MNHEY and CDR2 SMNVEV (reference sequence). V lost 8 bases to trimming and J lost 2 bases; unmatched junction nucleotides: 6. CDR3 length: 15 residues. CDR3 sequence (DNA): TGTGCCAGCTGCCTACAGGGGACCTATAATTCACCCCTCCACTTT. Its translation: CASCLQGTYNSPLHF.

A single count supports this clone. CDR3 amino acids: CASAPGQGEVYGYTF. CDR3 sequence (DNA): TGTGCTAGTGCCCCGGGACAGGGGGAAGTCTATGGCTACACCTTC. This rearrangement joins TRBV12-5 to TRBJ1-2; 11 bases are shared with TRBD1. V gave up 7 bases and J gave up 4 bases; unmatched junction bases: 8. Germline V gene data show CDR1 as LGHNT and CDR2 as FRNRAP. The CDR3 consists of 15 residues.